This TCR beta chain was sequenced in a study of early T cells in non-severe SARS-CoV-2 infection. This clonotype occurred many times. TCRdb re-analysed the 5' RACE reads in MiXCR, keeping a single row per CDR3 protein. The sample lists 90,000 to 130,000 distinct CDR3 sequences; over 10% were seen once. CDR3 length equals 15 residues. The germline V gene has CDR1 SGHRS and CDR2 YFSETQ. V gave up 0 bases and J gave up 4 bases; unmatched junction bases: 5. The chain links TRBV5-1 to TRBJ1-1; 8 nucleotides line up with TRBD1. Sequenced input: whole blood. The source is an adult who was a healthcare worker with PCR-confirmed SARS-CoV-2 infection or an uninfected control (not recorded which). The DNA for the CDR3 is TGCGCCAGCAGCTTGGACACAGGGGGACGCACTGAAGCTTTCTTT. Protein: CASSLDTGGRTEAFF.